A selection of T cell receptor beta chains follows, all from one sample in a study of Graves' ophthalmopathy and Graves' hyperthyroidism. TCRdb reanalysed the multiplex PCR reads using MiXCR and keeps one entry per CDR3 protein. Counted here are 580,000 or so distinct CDR3 sequences, 39% occurring once; the ten biggest clones make up 4% to 5%. The material sequenced was peripheral blood or thyroid tissue (not recorded which). All receptors come from an adult man with Graves' hyperthyroidism. Both conserved end residues are part of each CDR3. A D gene is named only where the DNA matches it firmly. Part of the rows lack a size; the others show once, few, many or a class for expanded clones.

v_call	clone_size	d_call	j_call	cdr3_nt	cdr3_aa
TRBV7-2	NA	NA	TRBJ2-1	TGTGCCAGCAGCCGTCGAAAAATCCAGTACAATGAGCAGTTCTTC	CASSRRKIQYNEQFF
TRBV2	NA	NA	TRBJ1-2	TGTGCCAGCAGTGAACCTGGACGCGGAAACTATGGCTACACCTTC	CASSEPGRGNYGYTF
TRBV29-1	NA	NA	TRBJ2-3	TGCAGCGTTGAAGATCTTTTTTTGGCGGCAGAGGACACAGATACGCAGTATTTT	CSVEDLFLAAEDTDTQYF
TRBV11-2	NA	NA	TRBJ1-6	TGTGCCAGCAGCCGACAGGTGAATAATTCACCCCTCCACTTT	CASSRQVNNSPLHF
TRBV7-9	NA	TRBD1	TRBJ2-7	TGTGCCTGGAACCGGGACAGGGGCGCCTACGAGCAGTACTTC	CAWNRDRGAYEQYF
TRBV28	few	NA	TRBJ2-7	TGTGCCAGCAGCACGTCTACGGACCCCTACGAGCAGTACTTC	CASSTSTDPYEQYF
TRBV5-1	many	NA	TRBJ1-2	TGCGCCAGCAGCGACGACTATATCTATGGCTACACCTTC	CASSDDYIYGYTF
TRBV24-1	few	NA	TRBJ2-7	TGTGCCACCAGTGTCCCCTTCAGAGACGAGCAGTACTTC	CATSVPFRDEQYF
TRBV10-3	many	NA	TRBJ2-3	TGTGCCATCAGTGGGACGGAGGCAGATACGCAGTATTTT	CAISGTEADTQYF
TRBV27	few	TRBD1	TRBJ2-7	TGTGCCAGCAGTTTAATTGGACAGGGTCGGCTCGAGCAGTACTTC	CASSLIGQGRLEQYF
TRBV6-5	NA	NA	TRBJ2-7	TGTGCCAGCAGTTTTTCCGGGACATCTACCTACGAGCAGTACTTC	CASSFSGTSTYEQYF
TRBV29-1	NA	TRBD1	TRBJ1-1	TGCAGCGTTGGGGCAGGGGGCAGTACTGAAGCTTTCTTT	CSVGAGGSTEAFF
TRBV18	few	NA	TRBJ1-2	TGTGCCAGCTCCGATGACGGAGACCGAGGCTACACCTTC	CASSDDGDRGYTF
TRBV7-9	NA	TRBD1	TRBJ1-5	TGTGCCAGCAGTCATCGACAGGGGGCGAACAATCAGCCCCAGCATTTT	CASSHRQGANNQPQHF
TRBV7-2	many	TRBD2	TRBJ2-3	TGTGCCAGCAGCTTACTAGCGGGGGGATTCACAGATACGCAGTATTTT	CASSLLAGGFTDTQYF
TRBV27	NA	NA	TRBJ2-5	TGTGCCAGCAGTTTGGCAGGTCTCAGGGAGACCCAGTACTTC	CASSLAGLRETQYF
TRBV2	once	TRBD1	TRBJ2-5	TGTGCCAGCAGCAAAGACAGGGGGCGACGCCTCCAAGAGACCCAGTACTTC	CASSKDRGRRLQETQYF
TRBV29-1	many	NA	TRBJ2-2	TGCAGCGTCCGGATGAACGGGGAGCTGTTTTTT	CSVRMNGELFF
TRBV19	many	NA	TRBJ2-7	TGTGCCAGTAGCCGATGGGGCACGGAAACGCCCTACGAGCAGTACTTC	CASSRWGTETPYEQYF
TRBV10-3	NA	NA	TRBJ2-2	TGTGCCAGCAGAAGGGGGACCGGGGCAGGGAACACCGGGGAGCTGTTTTTT	CASRRGTGAGNTGELFF
TRBV11-2	NA	NA	TRBJ1-2	TGTGCCAGCAGCCATCGGACAGCTGGGTACACCTTC	CASSHRTAGYTF
TRBV24-1	NA	NA	TRBJ2-3	TGTGCCACTTGCGGGGTTACAGATACGCAGTATTTT	CATCGVTDTQYF
TRBV6-5	NA	NA	TRBJ1-4	TGTGCCAGCAGTGAAGCGCTAGGGACTAATGAAAAACTGTTTTTT	CASSEALGTNEKLFF
TRBV20-1	few	TRBD2	TRBJ2-1	TGCAGTGCTAGAGGGGCTAGCGGAACTAATGAGCAGTTCTTC	CSARGASGTNEQFF
TRBV12-3/TRBV12-4	many	NA	TRBJ1-1	TGTGCCAGCAGTCCGATGAGGGGCGAGAACACTGAAGCTTTCTTT	CASSPMRGENTEAFF
TRBV5-6	many	TRBD1	TRBJ1-6	TGTGCCAGCAGCTTGACGGACGGGACAGGGAGGCCCCTCCACTTT	CASSLTDGTGRPLHF
TRBV7-2	many	NA	TRBJ2-7	TGTGCCAGCAGCTTAGATGCAGCGGGACACTACGAGCAGTACTTC	CASSLDAAGHYEQYF
TRBV7-9	many	TRBD2	TRBJ2-7	TGTGCCAGCAGCAAGGGACTAGCGGTCTACGAGCAGTACTTC	CASSKGLAVYEQYF
TRBV5-1	NA	TRBD2	TRBJ2-2	TGCGCCAGCAGCTTGAGGCTAGCGGGGGGGACCGGGGAGCTGTTTTTT	CASSLRLAGGTGELFF
TRBV30	few	NA	TRBJ1-2	TGTGCCTGGAGTGAAGGGGCAGCTAACTATGGCTACACCTTC	CAWSEGAANYGYTF
TRBV19	NA	NA	TRBJ1-5	NA	CAMYFCASSELPQPQHF
TRBV29-1	few	NA	TRBJ2-1	TGCAGCGCATGGAGCTCCTACAATGAGCAGTTCTTC	CSAWSSYNEQFF
TRBV29-1	NA	NA	TRBJ1-2	TGCAGCGTTGGGGACGGGGGCTATGGCTACACCTTC	CSVGDGGYGYTF
TRBV13	NA	NA	TRBJ2-3	TGTGCCAGCAGCTTACGGGCGGCTAGCACAGATACGCAGTATTTT	CASSLRAASTDTQYF
TRBV15	many	NA	TRBJ2-5	TGTGCCACCAGTGGTTCTAGGGTGTTGGAGACCCAGTACTTC	CATSGSRVLETQYF
TRBV5-8	many	NA	TRBJ2-7	TGTGCCAGCAGCTTGATCAGGGCGCGTTACGAGCAGTACTTC	CASSLIRARYEQYF
TRBV6-4	many	TRBD1	TRBJ1-3	TGTGCCAGCAGTGACCCAACAGGGGAGAGCTCTGGAAACACCATATATTTT	CASSDPTGESSGNTIYF
TRBV7-2	many	NA	TRBJ2-5	TGTGCCAGCAGCAGGACAGCTCAAGAGACCCAGTACTTC	CASSRTAQETQYF
TRBV19	NA	TRBD2	TRBJ2-2	TGTGCCAGTAGTTTCGAGCGGGGGGGGGCCGGGGAGCTGTTTTTT	CASSFERGGAGELFF
TRBV19	few	NA	TRBJ1-1	TGTGCCAGTAGTATTATGACAGACACTGAAGCTTTCTTT	CASSIMTDTEAFF
TRBV20-1	few	NA	TRBJ2-5	TGCAGTGCTAGCATCCTGGTCAACCAAGAGACCCAGTACTTC	CSASILVNQETQYF
TRBV7-8	few	NA	TRBJ2-3	TGTGCCAGCAGCTTAGTGGGACCAACCACAGATACGCAGTATTTT	CASSLVGPTTDTQYF
TRBV7-3	NA	NA	TRBJ2-7	TGTGCCAGCAGCGTGTGGCAGGGGTACGAGCAGTACTTC	CASSVWQGYEQYF
TRBV7-2	NA	NA	TRBJ2-5	TGTGCCAGCAGCTCGTCCCTTAGGGAACGGGGAAAAGAGACCCAGTACTTC	CASSSSLRERGKETQYF
TRBV9	many	NA	TRBJ2-5	TGTGCCAGCAGCGAGACTCTACAAGAGACCCAGTACTTC	CASSETLQETQYF
TRBV12-3/TRBV12-4	NA	TRBD1	TRBJ1-1	TGTGCCAGCAGCTTACACCGGGACAGGGCCACTGAAGCTTTCTTT	CASSLHRDRATEAFF
TRBV11-2	NA	NA	TRBJ2-1	TGTGCCAGCAGCTTAACGGGGAATGAGCAGTTCTTC	CASSLTGNEQFF
TRBV2	NA	NA	TRBJ2-7	TGTGCCACCACCGGACAGACACGCTACGAGCAGTACTTC	CATTGQTRYEQYF
TRBV27	NA	NA	TRBJ2-7	TGTGCCAGCGGGGACCAGGGTTCCTACGAGCAGTACTTC	CASGDQGSYEQYF
TRBV7-2	NA	TRBD1	TRBJ2-2	TGTGCCAGCAGCAAGACAGGGGCGAACACCGGGGAGCTGTTTTTT	CASSKTGANTGELFF
TRBV10-3	many	NA	TRBJ1-1	TGTGCCATCAGTGTCGGGCCGAACACTGAAGCTTTCTTT	CAISVGPNTEAFF
TRBV6-1	NA	NA	TRBJ2-3	TGTGCCAGCAGTGAATTGGGCAGGGGGGCAGATACGCAGTATTTT	CASSELGRGADTQYF
TRBV29-1	many	NA	TRBJ1-1	TGCAGCGTTGGCCCGGACAGGAACACTGAAGCTTTCTTT	CSVGPDRNTEAFF